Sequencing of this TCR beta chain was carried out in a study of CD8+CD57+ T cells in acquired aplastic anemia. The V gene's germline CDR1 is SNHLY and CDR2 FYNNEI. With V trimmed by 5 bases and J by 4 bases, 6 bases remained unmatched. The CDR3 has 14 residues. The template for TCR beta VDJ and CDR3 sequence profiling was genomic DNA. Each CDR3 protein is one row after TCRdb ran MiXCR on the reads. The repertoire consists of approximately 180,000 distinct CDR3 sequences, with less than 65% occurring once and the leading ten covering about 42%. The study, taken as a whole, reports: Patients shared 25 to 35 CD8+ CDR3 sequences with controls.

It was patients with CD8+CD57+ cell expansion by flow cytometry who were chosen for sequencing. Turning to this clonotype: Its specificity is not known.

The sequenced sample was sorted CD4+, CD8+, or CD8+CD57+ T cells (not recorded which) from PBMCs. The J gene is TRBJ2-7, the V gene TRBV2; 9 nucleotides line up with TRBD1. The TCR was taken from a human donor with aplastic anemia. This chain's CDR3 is CASSFDRGKYEQYF. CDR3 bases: TGTGCCAGCAGTTTTGACAGGGGGAAATACGAGCAGTACTTC.